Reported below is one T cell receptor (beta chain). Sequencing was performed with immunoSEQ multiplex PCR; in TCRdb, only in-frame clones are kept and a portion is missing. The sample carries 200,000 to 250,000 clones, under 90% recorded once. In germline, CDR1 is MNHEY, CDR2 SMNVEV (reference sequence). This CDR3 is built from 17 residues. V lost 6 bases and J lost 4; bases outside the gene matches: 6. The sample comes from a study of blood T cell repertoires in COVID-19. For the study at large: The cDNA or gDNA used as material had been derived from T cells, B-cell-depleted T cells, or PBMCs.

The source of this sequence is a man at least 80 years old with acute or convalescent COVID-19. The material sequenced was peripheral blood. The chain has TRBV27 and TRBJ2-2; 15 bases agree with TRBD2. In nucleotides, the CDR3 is TGTGCCAGCAGAAATCCGGGACTAGCGGGAGGCACCGGGGAGCTGTTTTTT. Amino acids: CASRNPGLAGGTGELFF.